The 10 T cell receptor beta chains below come from one sample, sequenced in a study of blood T cells in healthy people across ages. A sample-barcoded 5' primer and a J-beta primer mix were used in a second PCR of roughly 7 to 11 cycles. One entry per CDR3 protein, called by TCRdb with MiXCR from the 5' RACE reads. The sample lists around 800,000 distinct CDR3 sequences, about a quarter occurring once. These sequences were also reported in another study, on T cells of mothers and their children.

Source material: blood. The receptors originated from a boy aged 5-17 years in good health.

In its sample, this clonotype was seen a few times. The chain couples TRBV27 to TRBJ1-1; D perhaps matches TRBD1 (5 bases). Trimming removed 4 bases at V and 4 bases at J, with 10 bases between. Germline V gene data show CDR1 as MNHEY and CDR2 as SMNVEV (reference sequence). The CDR3 has 13 amino acids. The CDR3 is CASSSAGSTEAFF. The CDR3 DNA sequence: TGTGCCAGCAGTTCAGCAGGGTCCACTGAAGCTTTCTTT.

A few counts support this clonotype. The CDR3 nucleotides are TGCGCCAGCAGCCGGGCAAGGAACCCCCAAGAGACCCAGTACTTC. It encodes CASSRARNPQETQYF. The rearrangement uses TRBV4-1 and TRBJ2-5; no clear D gene. This CDR3 region has 15 residues. CDR1 is MGHRA, CDR2 YSYEKL, per germline. V shed 4 bases and J shed 1 base, with 13 bases lying between them.

The table lists this clonotype with a few counts. This chain's CDR3 is CASRFGESTEAFF. For the CDR3, the DNA is TGTGCCAGCAGGTTCGGTGAAAGCACTGAAGCTTTCTTT. V usage is TRBV2 and J usage is TRBJ1-1; the D is unclear. The CDR3 contains 13 residues. Germline CDR1 and CDR2: SNHLY and FYNNEI. With 6 bases removed from V and 4 bases from J, the gap between germline ends came to 12 bases.

V is TRBV29-1 and J is TRBJ2-5; D gene unclear. Trimming removed 4 bases at V and 2 bases at J, with 8 bases between. The CDR3 has 12 residues. Looked up from germline, CDR1 is SQVTM and CDR2 is ANQGSEA. The CDR3 is CSVVLRQETQYF. CDR3 DNA: TGCAGCGTTGTTCTCAGACAAGAGACCCAGTACTTC.

In regard to this clonotype: Sequence at one end of the junction differs from germline and may be a read error. This sequence joins TRBV3-1 and TRBJ1-1; TRBD1 agrees at 7 bases. The CDR3 spans 13 residues. The germline CDR1 and CDR2 sequences are LGHDT and YNNKEL (reference sequence). CDR3 in DNA: TGTGCCAGCCGCCAAGATACAGGGGCCGGAGGTTTCTTT. This gives the protein CASRQDTGAGGFF.

The V call is TRBV6-4, the J call TRBJ2-3, with 8 nucleotides matching TRBD2. Germline CDR1 reads MRHNA; CDR2 reads SNTAGT. The CDR3 length is 14 residues. Trimming at V came to 5 bases and at J to 4 bases, leaving 5 bases not matched to a gene. The CDR3 reads CASSLEAGADTQYF. In DNA form, the CDR3 reads TGTGCCAGCAGTCTCGAAGCGGGGGCAGATACGCAGTATTTT.

This clonotype has at least ten counts. Here the CDR3 DNA reads TGTGCCAGCAGCGCATCACAGGTGACTGGCTACACCTTC. This sequence encodes CASSASQVTGYTF. V and J are TRBV12-3 or TRBV12-4 and TRBJ1-2, with TRBD1 as a possible D gene (5 bases). The length of the CDR3 is 13 residues. Trimming pared 6 bases from V and 7 bases from J, leaving 15 bases between.

This clonotype came up a few times. DNA of the CDR3: TGCAGTGCTTCCCTAGCGTGGGGTCAAAATGAGCAGTTCTTC. Translated, it gives CSASLAWGQNEQFF. The chain links TRBV20-1 to TRBJ2-1, with a tentative D call TRBD2 (6 bases). Germline V gene lookup returns CDR1 DFQATT and CDR2 SNEGSKA (reference sequence). Trimming pared 5 bases from V and 7 bases from J, leaving 18 bases between. This CDR3 is 14 amino acids long.

The J gene is TRBJ2-3, the V gene TRBV20-1; unclear D gene. Germline V CDR1 and CDR2: DFQATT, SNEGSKA (reference sequence). This CDR3 is built from 13 residues. Deletions cut 0 bases from V and 10 bases from J, with 14 bases between. CDR3 coding DNA: TGCAGTGCTAGAGATTCCCCCGTCAACTCGCAGTATTTT. Translation gives CSARDSPVNSQYF.

This clonotype has just a few counts. This rearrangement joins TRBV5-1 to TRBJ2-7; no clear D. Germline V lookup: CDR1 SGHRS, CDR2 YFSETQ. V lost 0 bases and J 1 base, leaving 5 bases between the germline ends. CDR3 size: 13 residues. The CDR3 nucleotides read TGCGCCAGCAGCTTGGAGCTTTCCTACGAGCAGTACTTC. Protein sequence: CASSLELSYEQYF.